Listed below are T cell receptor beta chains from one sample, sequenced in a study of cytomegalovirus exposure and HLA in healthy donors. TCRdb keeps only in-frame clones here, not all; method: immunoSEQ multiplex PCR. The repertoire holds some 130,000 clones, with 77% as singletons. Sequenced input: PBMCs. All receptors come from a man aged 25-40 years in good health and CMV-seronegative. The CDR3 runs from the conserved cysteine through the conserved F or W. A D gene is named only where the DNA matches it firmly. The size field is filled for only some rows; it gives once, few, many or a size class.

TRBV5-1	TRBD2	TRBJ2-5	.	CASSLWGGGQETQYF	TGCGCCAGCAGCTTGTGGGGGGGTGGACAAGAGACCCAGTACTTC
TRBV6-6	.	TRBJ2-5	.	CASTLSSYQETQYF	TGTGCCAGCACCCTCTCCTCGTACCAAGAGACCCAGTACTTC
TRBV7-8	TRBD1	TRBJ2-2	.	CASSLLSGTADTGELFF	TGTGCCAGCAGCTTGCTCTCCGGGACAGCAGACACCGGGGAGCTGTTTTTT
TRBV5-1	TRBD2	TRBJ2-1	.	CASSLAGGMNEQFF	TGCGCCAGCAGCTTAGCGGGAGGGATGAATGAGCAGTTCTTC
TRBV4-1	TRBD1	TRBJ2-3	.	CASRGTGADTQYF	TGCGCCAGCAGAGGCACAGGGGCAGATACGCAGTATTTT
TRBV10-3	.	TRBJ1-2	.	CAISNRISENYGYTF	TGTGCCATCAGCAACAGGATCTCGGAGAACTATGGCTACACCTTC
TRBV5-4	.	TRBJ1-1	.	CASSLALGAGAFF	TGTGCCAGCAGCTTGGCCTTAGGGGCTGGGGCTTTCTTT
TRBV5-1	.	TRBJ2-7	.	CASSLEGLSYEQYF	TGCGCCAGCAGCTTGGAGGGACTCTCCTACGAGCAGTACTTC
TRBV7-2	TRBD2	TRBJ2-7	.	CASSLASGGAEGQYF	TGTGCCAGCAGCTTAGCTTCGGGAGGGGCCGAGGGGCAGTACTTC
TRBV25-1	.	TRBJ2-7	few	CASSESEGPSGYEQYF	TGTGCCAGCAGTGAATCGGAGGGGCCGTCGGGTTACGAGCAGTACTTC
TRBV27	.	TRBJ1-2	.	CASSSRGFVYGYTF	TGTGCCAGCAGTTCCAGGGGATTTGTCTATGGCTACACCTTC
TRBV2	.	TRBJ2-5	.	CASSEALSAQETQYF	TGTGCCAGCAGTGAAGCCCTCAGCGCCCAAGAGACCCAGTACTTC
TRBV6-1	.	TRBJ2-7	.	CASSEVSPYEQYF	TGTGCCAGCAGTGAAGTGTCCCCTTACGAGCAGTACTTC
TRBV6-5	TRBD1	TRBJ2-7	few	CASSYSSGTGTYEQYF	TGTGCCAGCAGTTACTCTTCCGGGACAGGCACCTACGAGCAGTACTTC
TRBV28	TRBD1	TRBJ2-7	.	CASSQPWTGNEQYF	TGTGCCAGCAGTCAACCCTGGACAGGGAACGAGCAGTACTTC
TRBV5-6	TRBD1	TRBJ1-1	.	CASSLGAGTGMSEAFF	TGTGCCAGCAGCTTGGGGGCCGGGACAGGGATGTCTGAAGCTTTCTTT
TRBV5-8	.	TRBJ1-2	.	CASSLAGGESYTF	TGTGCCAGCAGCTTGGCTGGGGGCGAAAGCTACACCTTC
TRBV27	TRBD2	TRBJ2-1	.	CASSWDRSGGRVYNEQFF	TGTGCCAGCAGTTGGGACAGATCTGGCGGGAGGGTATACAATGAGCAGTTCTTC
TRBV7-9	.	TRBJ2-7	.	CASGTFAYEQYF	TGTGCCAGCGGGACATTTGCCTACGAGCAGTACTTC
TRBV5-1	.	TRBJ1-1	.	CASSLGGGYTEAFF	TGCGCCAGCAGCCTGGGGGGCGGTTACACTGAAGCTTTCTTT
TRBV5-4	.	TRBJ2-7	few	CASRLAGAGSENEQYF	TGTGCCAGCAGACTTGCGGGTGCGGGGTCCGAAAACGAGCAGTACTTC
TRBV6-1	TRBD2	TRBJ2-3	few	CAAHRDYSTDTQYF	TGTGCCGCCCACCGGGACTATAGCACAGATACGCAGTATTTT
TRBV7-3	.	TRBJ2-4	.	CASSPREGIQYF	TGTGCCAGCAGCCCCCGAGAGGGCATTCAGTACTTC
TRBV14	.	TRBJ1-2	few	CASSQDDRLYGYTF	TGTGCCAGCAGCCAAGACGACAGGTTATATGGCTACACCTTC
TRBV28	.	TRBJ1-2	.	CASSLDGTPLGYTF	TGTGCCAGCAGTTTAGACGGGACACCTCTGGGCTACACCTTC
TRBV7-3	.	TRBJ2-5	.	CASSLKVSARRLEETQYF	TGTGCCAGCAGCTTAAAAGTTAGCGCGAGAAGGTTAGAAGAGACCCAGTACTTC
TRBV2	.	TRBJ2-7	.	CASSEGREIYEQYF	TGTGCCAGCAGTGAAGGGCGGGAAATCTACGAGCAGTACTTC
TRBV2	.	TRBJ2-7	few	CASSAREFEQYF	TGTGCCAGCAGTGCAAGGGAGTTCGAGCAGTACTTC
TRBV11-2	TRBD2	TRBJ2-7	.	CASSGLSGRDYEQYF	TGTGCCAGCAGCGGACTAAGCGGGAGGGATTACGAGCAGTACTTC